Given below is one TCR beta chain in context. Its antigen remains unknown. This could be a read error, since a much larger clone is one nucleotide away. The data were taken from a study of blood T cells in healthy people across ages. Study-wide results and caveats: The study found more naive CD4+ cells and higher diversity in long-lived than aged donors. Roughly linear age-related decline in beta diversity appeared, significant by age around 36.

Next came a second PCR, run for about 7 to 12 cycles, which used a sample-barcoded 5' primer along with a J-beta primer mix. TCRdb passed the 5' RACE reads through MiXCR, listing each CDR3 protein once. The sample has some 800,000 distinct CDR3 sequences, around 45% seen once. This CDR3 has 15 residues. Germline V lookup: CDR1 MNHEY, CDR2 SMNVEV (reference sequence). Input material: blood. This TCR was sampled from a man in his fifties or sixties in good health. The chain links TRBV27 to TRBJ2-5; 8 bases match TRBD1. With the DNA end fitting TRBJ2-7 better, the J assignment may be wrong. The chain's CDR3 is CASSLSGTGVHEQYF. The CDR3 DNA reads as TGTGCCAGCAGTTTATCCGGGACAGGAGTACACGAGCAGTACTTC.